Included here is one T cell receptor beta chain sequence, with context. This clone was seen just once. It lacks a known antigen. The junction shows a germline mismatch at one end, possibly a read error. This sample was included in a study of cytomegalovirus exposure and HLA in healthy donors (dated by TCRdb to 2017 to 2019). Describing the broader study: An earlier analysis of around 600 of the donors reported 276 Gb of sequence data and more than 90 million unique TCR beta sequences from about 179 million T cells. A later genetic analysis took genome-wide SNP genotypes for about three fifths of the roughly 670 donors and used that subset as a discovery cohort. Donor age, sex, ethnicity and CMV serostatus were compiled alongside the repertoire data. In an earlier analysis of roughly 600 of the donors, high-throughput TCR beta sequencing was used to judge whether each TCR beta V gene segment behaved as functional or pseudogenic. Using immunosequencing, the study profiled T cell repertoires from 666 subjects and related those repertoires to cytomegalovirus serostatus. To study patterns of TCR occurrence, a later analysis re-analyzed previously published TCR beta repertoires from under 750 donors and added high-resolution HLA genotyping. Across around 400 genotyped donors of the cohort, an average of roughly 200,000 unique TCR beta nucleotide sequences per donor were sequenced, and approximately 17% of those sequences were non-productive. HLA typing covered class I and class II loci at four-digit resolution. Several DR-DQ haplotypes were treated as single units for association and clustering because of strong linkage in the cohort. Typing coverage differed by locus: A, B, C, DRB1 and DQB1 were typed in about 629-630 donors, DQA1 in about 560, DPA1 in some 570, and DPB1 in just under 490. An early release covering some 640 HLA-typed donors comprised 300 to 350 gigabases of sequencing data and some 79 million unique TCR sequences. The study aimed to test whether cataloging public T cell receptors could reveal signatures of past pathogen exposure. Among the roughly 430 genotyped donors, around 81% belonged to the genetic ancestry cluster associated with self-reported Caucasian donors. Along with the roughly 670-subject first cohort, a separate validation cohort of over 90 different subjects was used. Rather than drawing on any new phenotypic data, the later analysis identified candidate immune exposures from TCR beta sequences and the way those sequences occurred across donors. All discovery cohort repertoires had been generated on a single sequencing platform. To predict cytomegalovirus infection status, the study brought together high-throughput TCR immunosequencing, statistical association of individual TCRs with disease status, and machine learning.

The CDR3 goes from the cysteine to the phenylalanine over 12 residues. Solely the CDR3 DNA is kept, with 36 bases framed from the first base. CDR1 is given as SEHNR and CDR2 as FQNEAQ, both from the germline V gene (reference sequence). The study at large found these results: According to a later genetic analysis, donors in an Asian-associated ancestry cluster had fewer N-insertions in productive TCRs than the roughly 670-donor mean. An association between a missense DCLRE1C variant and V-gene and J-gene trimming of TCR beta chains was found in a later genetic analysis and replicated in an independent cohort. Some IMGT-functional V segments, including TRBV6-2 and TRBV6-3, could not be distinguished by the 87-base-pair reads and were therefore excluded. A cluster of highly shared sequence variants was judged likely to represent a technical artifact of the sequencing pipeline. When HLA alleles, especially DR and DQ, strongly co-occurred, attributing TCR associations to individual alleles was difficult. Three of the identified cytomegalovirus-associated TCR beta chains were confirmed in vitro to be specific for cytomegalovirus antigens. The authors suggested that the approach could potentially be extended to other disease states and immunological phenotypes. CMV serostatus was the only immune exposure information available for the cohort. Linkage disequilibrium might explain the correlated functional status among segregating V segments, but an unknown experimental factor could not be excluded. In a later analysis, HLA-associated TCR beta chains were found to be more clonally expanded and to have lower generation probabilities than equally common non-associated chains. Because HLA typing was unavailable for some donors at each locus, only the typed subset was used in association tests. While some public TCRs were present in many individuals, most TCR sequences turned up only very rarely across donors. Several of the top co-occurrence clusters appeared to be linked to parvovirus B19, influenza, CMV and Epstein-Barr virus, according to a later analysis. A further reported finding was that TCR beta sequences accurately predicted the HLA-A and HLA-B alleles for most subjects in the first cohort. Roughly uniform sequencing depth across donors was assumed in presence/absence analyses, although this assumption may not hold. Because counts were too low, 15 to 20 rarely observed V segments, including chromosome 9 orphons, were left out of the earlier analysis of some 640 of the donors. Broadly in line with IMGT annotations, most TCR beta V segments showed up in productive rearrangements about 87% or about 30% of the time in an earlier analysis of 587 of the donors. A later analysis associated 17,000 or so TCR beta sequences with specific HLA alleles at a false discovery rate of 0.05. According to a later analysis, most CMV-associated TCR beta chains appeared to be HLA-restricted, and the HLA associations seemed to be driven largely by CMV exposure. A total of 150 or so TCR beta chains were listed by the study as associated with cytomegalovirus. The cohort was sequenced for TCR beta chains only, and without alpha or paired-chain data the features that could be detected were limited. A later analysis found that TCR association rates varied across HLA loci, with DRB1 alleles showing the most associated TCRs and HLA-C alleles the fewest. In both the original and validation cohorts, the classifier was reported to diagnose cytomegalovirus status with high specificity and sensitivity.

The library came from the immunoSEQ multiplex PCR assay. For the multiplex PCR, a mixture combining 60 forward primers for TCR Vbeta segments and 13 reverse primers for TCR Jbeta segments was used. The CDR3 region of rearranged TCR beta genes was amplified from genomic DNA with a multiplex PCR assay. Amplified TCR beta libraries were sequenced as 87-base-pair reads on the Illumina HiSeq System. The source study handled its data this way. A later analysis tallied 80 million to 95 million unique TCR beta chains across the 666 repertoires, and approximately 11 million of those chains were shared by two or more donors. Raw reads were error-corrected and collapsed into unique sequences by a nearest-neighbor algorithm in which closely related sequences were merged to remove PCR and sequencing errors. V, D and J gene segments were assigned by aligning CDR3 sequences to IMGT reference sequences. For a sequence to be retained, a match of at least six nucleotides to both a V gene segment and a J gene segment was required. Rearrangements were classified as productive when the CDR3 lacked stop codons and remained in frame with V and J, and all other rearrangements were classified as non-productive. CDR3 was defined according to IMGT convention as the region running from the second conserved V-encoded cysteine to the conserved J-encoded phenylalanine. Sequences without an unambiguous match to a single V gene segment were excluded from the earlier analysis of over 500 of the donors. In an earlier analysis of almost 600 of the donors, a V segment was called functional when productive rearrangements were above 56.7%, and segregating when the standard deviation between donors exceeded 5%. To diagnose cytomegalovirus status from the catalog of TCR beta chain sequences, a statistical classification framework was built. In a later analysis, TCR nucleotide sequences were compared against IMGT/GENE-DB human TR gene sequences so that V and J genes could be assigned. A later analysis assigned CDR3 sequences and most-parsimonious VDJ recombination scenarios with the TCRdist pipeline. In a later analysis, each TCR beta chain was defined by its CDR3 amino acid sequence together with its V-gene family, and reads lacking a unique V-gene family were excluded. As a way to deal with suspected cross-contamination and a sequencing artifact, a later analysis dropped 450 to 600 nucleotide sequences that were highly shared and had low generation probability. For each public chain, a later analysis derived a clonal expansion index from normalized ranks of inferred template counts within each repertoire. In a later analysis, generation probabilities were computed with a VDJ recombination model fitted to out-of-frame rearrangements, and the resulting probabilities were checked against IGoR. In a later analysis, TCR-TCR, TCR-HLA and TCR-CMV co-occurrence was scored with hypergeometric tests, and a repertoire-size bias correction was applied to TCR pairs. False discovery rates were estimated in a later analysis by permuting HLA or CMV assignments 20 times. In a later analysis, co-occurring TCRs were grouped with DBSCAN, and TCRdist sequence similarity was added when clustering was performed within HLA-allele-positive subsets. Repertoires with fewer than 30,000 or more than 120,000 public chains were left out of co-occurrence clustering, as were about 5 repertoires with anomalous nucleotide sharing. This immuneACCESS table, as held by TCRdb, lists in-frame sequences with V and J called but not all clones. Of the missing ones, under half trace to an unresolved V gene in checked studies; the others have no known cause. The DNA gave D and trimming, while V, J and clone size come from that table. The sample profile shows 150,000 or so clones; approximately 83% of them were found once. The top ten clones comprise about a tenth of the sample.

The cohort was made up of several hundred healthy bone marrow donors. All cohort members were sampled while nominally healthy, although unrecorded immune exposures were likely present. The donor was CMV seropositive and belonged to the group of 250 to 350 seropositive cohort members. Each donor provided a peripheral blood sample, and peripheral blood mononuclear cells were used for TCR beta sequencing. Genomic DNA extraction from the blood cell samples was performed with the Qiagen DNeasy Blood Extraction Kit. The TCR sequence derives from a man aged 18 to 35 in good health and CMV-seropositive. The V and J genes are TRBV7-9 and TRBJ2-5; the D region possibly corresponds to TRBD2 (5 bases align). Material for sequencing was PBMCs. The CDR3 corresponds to CSSSLVAETQYF. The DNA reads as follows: TGTTCCAGCAGCTTAGTAGCGGAGACCCAGTACTTC. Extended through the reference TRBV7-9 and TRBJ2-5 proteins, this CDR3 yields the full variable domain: DTGVSQNPRHKITKRGQNVTFRCDPISEHNRLYWYRQTLGQGPEFLTYFQNEAQLEKSRLLSDRFSAERPKGSFSTLEIQRTEQGDSAMYLCSSSLVAETQYFGPGTRLLVL.